The 24 T cell receptor beta chains listed next were all sequenced from one sample in a study of siplizumab effects on memory and regulatory T cells. Sequencing was performed with immunoSEQ multiplex PCR; in TCRdb, only in-frame clones are kept and a portion is missing. The sample includes 40,000 to 45,000 clones, around 89% of them seen just once. The sequenced sample was naive CD4+ T cells sorted from blood. These receptors were collected from a human donor in good health.

The chain combines TRBV5-6 with TRBJ1-2; no clear D. Per germline, CDR1 SGHDT and CDR2 YYEEEE. This CDR3 region has 13 residues. V lost 4 bases, J lost 2 bases, and 9 bases lay in between. The CDR3 is CASSPRTNYGYTF. DNA for the CDR3: TGTGCCAGCAGCCCTCGAACCAACTATGGCTACACCTTC.

This sequence joins TRBV10-3 and TRBJ1-2; D remains ambiguous. V lost 0 bases and J lost 6, with 11 bases in between. This CDR3 is built from 14 residues. Germline V gene sequence: CDR1 ENHRY, CDR2 SYGVKD. This CDR3 reads CAISESRGVDGYTF. CDR3 bases: TGTGCCATCAGTGAGTCGAGAGGTGTAGATGGCTACACCTTC.

The chain carries TRBV6-5 and TRBJ2-1; D unresolved. This CDR3 region has 15 residues. Trimming shortened V by 0 bases and J by 9 bases, and 15 bases separated the two germline ends. Germline lookup yields CDR1 MNHEY and CDR2 SVGAGI. CDR3 loop: CASSYSAMDEREQFF. Here the CDR3 DNA reads TGTGCCAGCAGTTACTCTGCTATGGACGAGCGTGAGCAGTTCTTC.

Here the CDR3 reads CASSQEGRNSNQPQHF. DNA for the CDR3: TGTGCCAGCAGCCAAGAAGGCCGGAATAGCAATCAGCCCCAGCATTTT. The V call is TRBV4-2, the J call TRBJ1-5, with no clear D. Germline V lookup: CDR1 LGHNA, CDR2 YNFKEQ. This CDR3 region has 16 residues. V shed 0 bases and J shed 0 bases, with 9 bases lying between them.

In this sample, this clone turned up a few times. The V gene is TRBV15, the J gene TRBJ1-2, with TRBD1 identical over 7 bases. The CDR3 sequence is 15 residues long. Germline V CDR1 and CDR2: LNHNV, YYDKDF (reference sequence). V trimming: 5 bases; J trimming: 6 bases; junction bases outside the gene matches: 12. The CDR3 spells CATSGARDSRNGYTF. In DNA, the CDR3 is TGTGCCACCAGCGGCGCCCGGGACAGTCGAAATGGCTACACCTTC.

The sample holds a few counts of this clone. The J gene is TRBJ1-2, the V gene TRBV7-9, with D unresolved. CDR1 and CDR2 from the germline V gene are SEHNR and FQNEAQ (reference sequence). The CDR3 runs to 16 residues. Trimming pared 1 base from V and 7 bases from J, leaving 19 bases between. CDR3 sequence: CASSLEEGRGVGGYTF. DNA of the CDR3: TGTGCCAGCAGCTTAGAAGAGGGTCGCGGTGTAGGTGGCTACACCTTC.

The chain employs TRBV10-3 and TRBJ2-1; possible D gene TRBD2, 7 bases. The CDR3 sequence is 16 residues long. Trimming took off 3 bases at V and 2 bases at J, with 14 bases between the two ends. Per germline, CDR1 ENHRY and CDR2 SYGVKD. Here the CDR3 reads CAISDLKGGAYNEQFF. The CDR3 DNA reads as TGTGCCATCAGTGACCTTAAAGGGGGGGCCTACAATGAGCAGTTCTTC.

The rearrangement links TRBV7-9 to TRBJ2-5, with D hard to call. The CDR3 consists of 12 residues. The germline CDR1 and CDR2 sequences are SEHNR and FQNEAQ (reference sequence). V was cut by 5 bases and J by 5 bases, with 9 bases left in between. CDR3 in amino acids: CASSTVGETQYF. The DNA for the CDR3 is TGTGCCAGCAGCACAGTGGGGGAGACCCAGTACTTC.

V usage is TRBV6-1 and J usage is TRBJ2-7, with 10 bases that match TRBD1. Germline V CDR1 and CDR2: MNHNS, SASEGT. Trimming removed 3 bases from V and 3 bases from J; junction bases left unmatched: 2. The CDR3 sequence is 14 residues long. The CDR3 loop reads CASSERTGGYEQYF. DNA for the CDR3: TGTGCCAGCAGTGAGAGGACAGGGGGCTACGAGCAGTACTTC.

The chain combines TRBV6-5 with TRBJ2-5; TRBD2 matches 15 bases. V lost 8 bases, J lost 5 bases, and 6 bases stayed unmatched. The CDR3 length is 15 residues. The V gene's germline CDR1 is MNHEY and CDR2 SVGAGI. This CDR3 is CASGGLAGGRETQYF. The CDR3 DNA is TGTGCCAGCGGCGGACTAGCGGGAGGGAGGGAGACCCAGTACTTC.

This rearrangement joins TRBV5-6 to TRBJ2-1; no reliable D call. In germline, CDR1 is SGHDT, CDR2 YYEEEE. This CDR3 contains 16 residues. V lost 0 bases to trimming and J lost 6 bases, with 16 bases between them. CDR3 bases: TGTGCCAGCAGCTTGGTGAAGAACCATCGGGCCAATGAGCAGTTCTTC. It codes for CASSLVKNHRANEQFF.

The chain carries TRBV2 and TRBJ2-1, with D unclear. The V end was cut by 2 bases, the J end by 9 bases, with 5 bases between. Germline V gene lookup returns CDR1 SNHLY and CDR2 FYNNEI. The CDR3 is 11 residues long. In DNA, the CDR3 is TGTGCCAGCAGTGAATCTAGTGAGCAGTTCTTC. This encodes CASSESSEQFF.

The rearrangement uses TRBV2 and TRBJ1-2; 7 bases are shared with TRBD1. The CDR3 length is 16 residues. V lost 7 bases and J lost 2; bases outside the gene matches: 13. Germline V gene data show CDR1 as SNHLY and CDR2 as FYNNEI. In DNA, the CDR3 is TGTGCCAGCACCTCCCTCGGCCAGGGGGGGAACTATGGCTACACCTTC. Protein: CASTSLGQGGNYGYTF.

For the CDR3, the DNA is TGTGCCATAAGACAGGGGAGGGAGGAGACCCAGTACTTC. This translates into CAIRQGREETQYF. The rearrangement joins TRBV10-3 to TRBJ2-5, with D possibly being TRBD1 (8 bases). Germline lookup yields CDR1 ENHRY and CDR2 SYGVKD. CDR3 length equals 13 residues. V lost 9 bases, J lost 5 bases, and 16 bases lay in between.

The chain recombines TRBV5-1 with TRBJ2-5; 7 nucleotides match TRBD2. The germline V gene encodes CDR1 SGHRS and CDR2 YFSETQ. The junction had 9 bases not matched to a gene; V was cut back by 2 bases and J by 5 bases. The CDR3 loop spans 15 amino acids. In DNA form, the CDR3 reads TGCGCCAGCAGCTTCACCTCCCGGGGGGTGGAGACCCAGTACTTC. Protein: CASSFTSRGVETQYF.

The chain is built from TRBV29-1 and TRBJ1-5, with D possibly matching TRBD1 (5 bases). Germline CDR1 and CDR2: SQVTM and ANQGSEA. Trimming cost V 1 base and J 6 bases, with 10 bases left between them. The CDR3 is 13 amino acids. This CDR3 is CSVEGAQGQPQHF. Written as DNA, the CDR3 is TGCAGCGTTGAAGGGGCGCAGGGTCAGCCCCAGCATTTT.

The V call is TRBV10-2, the J call TRBJ2-2; TRBD1 matches 9 bases. Germline-derived CDR1 and CDR2 are WSHSY and SAAADI. Trimming removed 6 bases from V and 1 base from J; junction bases left unmatched: 3. The CDR3 is made up of 15 amino acids. DNA of the CDR3: TGCGCCAGCAGACAGGGGGCGATGAACACCGGGGAGCTGTTTTTT. Translating it yields CASRQGAMNTGELFF.

The V gene is TRBV7-9, the J gene TRBJ1-4; 11 positions agree with TRBD1. Germline V gives CDR1 SEHNR, CDR2 FQNEAQ (reference sequence). Trimming removed 0 bases from V and 10 bases from J; junction bases left unmatched: 10. There are 17 residues in the CDR3. CDR3 DNA sequence: TGTGCCAGCAGCTTAGCGAAGTTGGGACAGGGGGTTGGAAAACTGTTTTTT. Translated: CASSLAKLGQGVGKLFF. Together with reference TRBV7-9 and TRBJ1-4, the CDR3 gives the full variable domain: DTGVSQNPRHKITKRGQNVTFRCDPISEHNRLYWYRQTLGQGPEFLTYFQNEAQLEKSRLLSDRFSAERPKGSFSTLEIQRTEQGDSAMYLCASSLAKLGQGVGKLFFGSGTQLSVL.

This clone appeared once. This sequence joins TRBV4-1 and TRBJ2-7; D possibly corresponds to TRBD2 (6 bases). The V end was cut by 6 bases, the J end by 6 bases, with 21 bases between. This CDR3 comprises 15 residues. Germline V gene data show CDR1 as MGHRA and CDR2 as YSYEKL. CDR3 sequence: CASREGLSGLREQYF. The DNA for the CDR3 is TGCGCCAGCAGGGAGGGACTGAGTGGTTTGCGCGAGCAGTACTTC.

This clone has just one count. The chain has TRBV27 and TRBJ2-4, with 8 nucleotides matching TRBD2. Germline lookup yields CDR1 MNHEY and CDR2 SMNVEV (reference sequence). This CDR3 is 14 amino acids long. V shed 5 bases, J shed 9 bases, and the junction held 9 bases outside the gene matches. CDR3 amino acids: CASSPGLGEGIQYF. The CDR3 DNA follows: TGTGCCAGCAGTCCGGGACTAGGCGAGGGCATTCAGTACTTC.

The chain combines TRBV18 with TRBJ1-5, with a weak D call TRBD1 (5 bases). The V end lost 2 bases, the J end lost 6 bases, and 11 bases lay between the germline ends. The CDR3 runs to 14 residues. Germline CDR1 is KGHSH and CDR2 is LQKENI. CDR3 in DNA: TGTGCCAGCTCACCAGACCCCCAGGGTCAGCCCCAGCATTTT. It codes for CASSPDPQGQPQHF.

This chain links TRBV4-2 with TRBJ2-6; perhaps TRBD2 as D (6 bases). V dropped 1 base and J dropped 0 bases, with 13 bases sitting between them. The CDR3 runs to 18 residues. Looked up from germline, CDR1 is LGHNA and CDR2 is YNFKEQ. The CDR3, as DNA: TGTGCCAGCAGCCAAGGGAGGGCGACAAGCTCTGGGGCCAACGTCCTGACTTTC. This gives the protein CASSQGRATSSGANVLTF.

This sequence joins TRBV27 and TRBJ2-1; D ambiguous. Germline V gene lookup returns CDR1 MNHEY and CDR2 SMNVEV (reference sequence). Trimming took 4 bases from V and 6 from J, leaving 16 bases between them. This CDR3 has 15 residues. The CDR3 reads CASSSPEYLANEQFF. DNA for the CDR3: TGTGCCAGCAGTTCCCCTGAATACCTCGCCAATGAGCAGTTCTTC.

This rearrangement joins TRBV5-6 to TRBJ2-7, with D possibly matching TRBD1 (5 bases). The CDR3 spans 15 residues. The germline V and J ends were trimmed by 1 base and 4 bases, with 15 bases remaining between them. CDR1 and CDR2 from the germline V gene are SGHDT and YYEEEE. DNA of the CDR3: TGTGCCAGCAGCTTGAGGAGTATAAGGGGTTACGAGCAGTACTTC. It is translated as CASSLRSIRGYEQYF.